These 16 T cell receptor beta chains came from one sample sequenced in a study of cytomegalovirus exposure and HLA in healthy donors. 60 Vbeta and 13 Jbeta primers were used in PCR. This table comes from immunoSEQ multiplex PCR, and its TCRdb copy is limited to in-frame clones, with some not included. The sample lists 150,000 to 200,000 clones, roughly 79% occurring once. The sequenced sample was PBMCs. The receptors stem from a man in his fifties in good health and CMV-seropositive.

The chain has TRBV13 and TRBJ2-7, with 8 nucleotides matching TRBD1. This CDR3 has 15 amino acids. The germline gives CDR1 PRHDT, CDR2 FYEKMQ (reference sequence). V shed 0 bases and J 5 bases; nucleotides not matched to a gene: 6. As DNA, the CDR3 is TGTGCCAGCAGCTTAGGCTTACGACAGGGGAACGAGCAGTACGTC. Protein product: CASSLGLRQGNEQYV.

The chain employs TRBV7-8 and TRBJ2-7, with TRBD1 matching over 10 bases. Germline V gene data show CDR1 as SGHVS and CDR2 as FQNEAQ. The junction had 5 bases not matched to a gene; V was cut back by 1 base and J by 5 bases. CDR3 length equals 15 residues. In DNA, the CDR3 is TGTGCCAGCAGCTTAGGAGGGACAGGGGACCACGAGCAGTACGTC. Translation gives CASSLGGTGDHEQYV.

V gene TRBV28 combines with J gene TRBJ1-1; tentatively, D is TRBD1 (5 bases). Germline values: CDR1 MDHEN, CDR2 SYDVKM. Trimming stripped 4 bases from V and 0 bases from J, with 15 bases between. This CDR3 is 16 amino acids long. In DNA form, the CDR3 reads TGTGCCAGCAGTTCACCCTCGGGGGGGATGAACACTGAAGCTTTCTTT. This codes for CASSSPSGGMNTEAFF.

V is TRBV7-2 and J is TRBJ1-1; 9 bases map to TRBD1. The CDR3 runs to 16 residues. V gave up 6 bases and J gave up 3 bases; unmatched junction bases: 11. CDR1 and CDR2 from the germline V gene are SGHTA and FQGNSA. CDR3 loop: CASSGDRVRADTEAFF. CDR3 coding DNA: TGTGCCAGCAGTGGGGACAGGGTCCGGGCGGACACTGAAGCTTTCTTT.

The V call is TRBV2, the J call TRBJ2-5; unclear D gene. CDR1 SNHLY and CDR2 FYNNEI come from the germline V gene. V lost 6 bases to trimming and J lost 9 bases, with 11 bases between them. This CDR3 contains 11 residues. CDR3 sequence: CASSLVEAQYF. In DNA, the CDR3 is TGTGCCAGCAGCCTGGTCGAGGCCCAGTACTTC.

The V call is TRBV5-4, the J call TRBJ2-2; 8 bases align to TRBD2. J lost 4 bases, V lost 2 bases, and 7 bases had no gene match. Germline CDR1 reads SGHNT; CDR2 reads YYREEE (reference sequence). The CDR3 length is 16 residues. The CDR3 spells CASSLGAGDPTGELFF. In DNA form, the CDR3 reads TGTGCCAGCAGCTTAGGAGCGGGGGACCCCACCGGGGAGCTGTTTTTT.

The V and J genes are TRBV2 and TRBJ1-5; no reliable D call. Deletions cut 4 bases from V and 2 bases from J, with 21 bases between. CDR3 length: 18 amino acids. The germline gives CDR1 SNHLY, CDR2 FYNNEI. CDR3 in amino acids: CASSVEEAVGSRNQPQHF. The DNA of the CDR3 is TGTGCCAGCAGTGTGGAAGAAGCGGTGGGTTCTCGCAATCAGCCCCAGCATTTT.

The chain links TRBV19 to TRBJ1-2; D is undetermined. V was cut by 5 bases and J by 1 base, with 8 bases left in between. The CDR3 length is 13 residues. CDR1 LNHDA and CDR2 SQIVND come from the germline V gene (reference sequence). CDR3 nucleotides: TGTGCCAGTAGTGGACTTGGTAACTATGGCTACACCTTC. Translated, it gives CASSGLGNYGYTF.

The chain couples TRBV15 to TRBJ2-2, with a possible D match to TRBD1 (5 bases). The CDR3 totals 15 residues. The V gene lost 3 bases and the J gene lost 5 bases, with 13 bases spanning the gap. Germline values: CDR1 LNHNV, CDR2 YYDKDF (reference sequence). The CDR3 reads CATSSIRAGTGELFF. The CDR3 nucleotides are TGTGCCACCAGCAGTATCAGGGCCGGGACCGGGGAGCTGTTTTTT.

This clone has ten or more counts. This rearrangement joins TRBV27 to TRBJ1-1; 7 bases fit TRBD1. V dropped 2 bases and J dropped 1; count of bases not matched to a gene: 1. In germline, CDR1 is MNHEY, CDR2 SMNVEV (reference sequence). The CDR3 runs to 14 residues. The CDR3 DNA follows: TGTGCCAGCAGTTTAAACAGGGGGAACACTGAAGCTTTCTTT. It yields the protein CASSLNRGNTEAFF.

The chain joins TRBV7-9 to TRBJ1-6; 8 bases agree with TRBD1. Trimming cost V 3 bases and J 4 bases; bases outside gene matches: 5. The CDR3 extends over 16 amino acids. Germline CDR1 SEHNR, CDR2 FQNEAQ (reference sequence). DNA for the CDR3: TGTGCCAGCAGCTTGGGGACAGGAGTATATAATTCACCCCTCCACTTT. Encoded protein: CASSLGTGVYNSPLHF.

CDR3 DNA: TGCGCCAGCAGCCGCGGGACGGCGACCTACGAGCAGTACTTC. It codes for CASSRGTATYEQYF. The rearrangement links TRBV4-3 to TRBJ2-7, with TRBD2 as a possible D gene (6 bases). Germline CDR1 and CDR2: LGHNA and YSLEER. Trimming pared 4 bases from V and 2 bases from J, leaving 12 bases between. This CDR3 is built from 14 residues.

V is TRBV5-1 and J is TRBJ1-4, with 9 bases that match TRBD1. The V and J ends lost 4 bases and 5 bases, in that order; junction bases with no gene match: 9. The CDR3 length is 16 residues. CDR1 is SGHRS and CDR2 is YFSETQ in the germline V gene. CDR3 protein: CASSRLGGTGNEKLFF. The CDR3 DNA reads TGCGCCAGCAGCCGACTAGGGGGGACAGGGAATGAAAAACTGTTTTTT.

V and J are TRBV19 and TRBJ2-1; perhaps TRBD1 as D (6 bases). V was trimmed by 7 bases and J by 10 bases, leaving 23 bases between them. The CDR3 spans 15 residues. In germline, CDR1 is LNHDA, CDR2 SQIVND (reference sequence). The CDR3 region has the DNA TGTGCCAGTAACTCACGGGGTCGCAGGGGTTTGGAGCAGTTCTTC. It yields the protein CASNSRGRRGLEQFF.

This chain uses TRBV6-6 with TRBJ1-1, with D unclear. Germline values: CDR1 MNHNY, CDR2 SVGAGI (reference sequence). The V end was cut by 2 bases, the J end by 4 bases, with 5 bases between. CDR3 length: 12 amino acids. The CDR3 region is CASSYEGTEAFF. The CDR3 DNA follows: TGTGCCAGCAGTTACGAGGGCACTGAAGCTTTCTTT.

This clone appeared a few times. Here the CDR3 DNA reads TGTGCCAGCAGCCAAGTCAAGGGAGCGGGGACTGAAGCTTTCTTT. Protein: CASSQVKGAGTEAFF. J is TRBJ1-1 and V is TRBV4-2; D unresolved. The V end was cut by 1 base, the J end by 5 bases, with 14 bases between. Germline V gene data show CDR1 as LGHNA and CDR2 as YNFKEQ. This CDR3 is built from 15 residues.